This T cell receptor beta chain was retrieved from a study of blood T cell repertoires in COVID-19. At the level of the study: PBMCs, B-cell-depleted T cells, or T cells provided the cDNA or gDNA that made up the material.

This clone was counted only a few times. Sequencing used immunoSEQ multiplex PCR; TCRdb keeps in-frame clones, though not all of them. Found here are about 110,000 clones, roughly 88% of them singletons; the top ten hold 2% to 3%. This TCR derives from a human donor in a cohort sampled during active COVID-19. Input material: peripheral blood.

The CDR3 loop is CASSLFTYNEQFF. In DNA, the CDR3 is TGTGCCAGCAGCTTATTCACATACAATGAGCAGTTCTTC. The gene calls are TRBV7-2 and TRBJ2-1; D remains unclear. Trimming pared 2 bases from V and 4 bases from J, leaving 6 bases between. This CDR3 has 13 residues. Germline V gene data show CDR1 as SGHTA and CDR2 as FQGNSA.